The 21 T cell receptor beta chains below all came from one sample that was sequenced in a study of CD8 T cells in Susac syndrome. A quantity of about 0.5 to 1 ug RNA underwent reverse transcription using random hexamers. TCRdb used MiXCR to reprocess the immunoSEQ multiplex PCR reads, holding one entry per CDR3 protein. This table holds about 120,000 distinct CDR3 sequences, about nine tenths found once. Source material: CD4+ T cells from PBMCs. Receptors originate from a human donor in good health.

This clonotype was seen only once. The chain recombines TRBV7-8 with TRBJ2-7, with D uncertain. The CDR3 has 14 residues. With 3 bases removed from V and 2 bases from J, the gap between germline ends came to 11 bases. Germline V lookup: CDR1 SGHVS, CDR2 FQNEAQ. CDR3 sequence reads: CASSLQTATYEQYF. In nucleotides, the CDR3 is TGTGCCAGCAGCTTGCAAACGGCCACCTACGAGCAGTACTTC.

DNA of the CDR3: TGCGCCAGCAGCTTCGAACAGGTGTACGAGCAGTACTTC. Translation: CASSFEQVYEQYF. This chain connects TRBV5-1 to TRBJ2-7, with a tentative D call TRBD1 (5 bases). CDR1 is SGHRS, CDR2 YFSETQ, per germline. V was pared by 2 bases and J by 4 bases, with 10 bases between. The CDR3 runs 13 residues. The full variable domain, its missing parts supplied by reference TRBV5-1 and TRBJ2-7, is KAGVTQTPRYLIKTRGQQVTLSCSPISGHRSVSWYQQTPGQGLQFLFEYFSETQRNKGNFPGRFSGRQFSNSRSEMNVSTLELGDSALYLCASSFEQVYEQYFGPGTRLTVT.

This sequence joins TRBV7-8 and TRBJ1-2; D perhaps matches TRBD1 (5 bases). The CDR3 sequence is 18 residues long. V dropped 1 base and J dropped 8 bases, with 26 bases sitting between them. From germline, CDR1 is SGHVS and CDR2 FQNEAQ. The CDR3 sequence: CASSLVAGFGTRSPGYTF. In DNA, the CDR3 is TGTGCCAGCAGCTTAGTTGCCGGGTTTGGGACCCGCTCACCCGGCTACACCTTC.

The chain carries TRBV27 and TRBJ2-7; D is unclear. CDR1 is MNHEY and CDR2 is SMNVEV in the germline V gene (reference sequence). The CDR3 has 12 residues. The V end was cut by 5 bases, the J end by 4 bases, with 9 bases between. CDR3 sequence: CASSPGPYEQYF. CDR3 nucleotides: TGTGCCAGCAGTCCCGGGCCTTACGAGCAGTACTTC.

This chain connects TRBV29-1 to TRBJ1-2; 8 nucleotides match TRBD1. The CDR3 contains 13 residues. J lost 4 bases, V lost 6 bases, and 7 bases had no gene match. Germline V gene data show CDR1 as SQVTM and CDR2 as ANQGSEA. Here the CDR3 reads CSVAQGALYGYTF. CDR3 nucleotide sequence: TGCAGCGTGGCTCAGGGGGCCCTCTATGGCTACACCTTC. Full variable domain (missing parts from reference TRBV29-1 and TRBJ1-2): SAVISQKPSRDICQRGTSLTIQCQVDSQVTMMFWYRQQPGQSLTLIATANQGSEATYESGFVIDKFPISRPNLTFSTLTVSNMSPEDSSIYLCSVAQGALYGYTFGSGTRLTVV.

The J gene is TRBJ2-2, the V gene TRBV3-1; D might be TRBD1 or TRBD2, each matching 5 bases. V was trimmed by 0 bases and J by 2 bases, leaving 10 bases between them. The CDR3 extends over 16 amino acids. In germline, CDR1 is LGHDT, CDR2 YNNKEL (reference sequence). Here the CDR3 DNA reads TGTGCCAGCAGCCAAGATACGGGGCGAAACACCGGGGAGCTGTTTTTT. It yields the protein CASSQDTGRNTGELFF.

The V gene is TRBV6-2 or TRBV6-3, the J gene TRBJ1-5; no definite D call. Germline V gene data show CDR1 as MNHEY and CDR2 as SVGEGT. The CDR3 contains 15 residues. V dropped 4 bases and J dropped 0 bases, with 10 bases sitting between them. The CDR3 loop is CASSSEVLSNQPQHF. CDR3 nucleotide sequence: TGTGCCAGCAGTTCCGAGGTCCTTAGCAATCAGCCCCAGCATTTT.

V and J are TRBV6-6 and TRBJ2-2; D is unclear. Germline CDR1 and CDR2: MNHNY and SVGAGI (reference sequence). Trimming removed 6 bases at V and 8 bases at J, with 13 bases between. The CDR3 length is 13 residues. The CDR3 DNA is TGTGCCAGCAGGAGGAAGGACGTGGGGGAGCTGTTTTTT. Amino acids: CASRRKDVGELFF.

There are a few counts of this clonotype. This chain links TRBV18 with TRBJ2-6; TRBD1 agrees at 8 bases. Looked up from germline, CDR1 is KGHSH and CDR2 is LQKENI. V gave up 6 bases and J gave up 2 bases; unmatched junction bases: 3. The CDR3 runs to 15 residues. The DNA for the CDR3 is TGTGCCAGCTCGCAGGGACAGGCTGGGGCCAACGTCCTGACTTTC. It is translated as CASSQGQAGANVLTF.

Only one count was recorded for this clonotype. The CDR3 region is CSASPHGYTF. Here the CDR3 DNA reads TGCAGTGCGAGCCCGCATGGCTACACCTTC. The chain couples TRBV20-1 to TRBJ1-2; D uncertain. V was trimmed by 6 bases and J by 6 bases, leaving 8 bases between them. Germline CDR1 and CDR2: DFQATT and SNEGSKA (reference sequence). CDR3 length equals 10 residues.

The V call is TRBV7-2, the J call TRBJ1-2; D uncertain. Per the germline V gene, CDR1 is SGHTA and CDR2 is FQGNSA. This CDR3 comprises 11 residues. The germline V and J ends were trimmed by 5 bases and 5 bases, with 6 bases remaining between them. CDR3 in DNA: TGTGCCAGCAGCGAGTCATATGGCTACACCTTC. Protein sequence: CASSESYGYTF.

The CDR3 loop reads CATRPGQGATEAFF. DNA for the CDR3: TGTGCCACCCGCCCGGGACAGGGGGCCACTGAAGCTTTCTTT. The rearrangement uses TRBV25-1 and TRBJ1-1; 12 bases map to TRBD1. Germline CDR1 reads MGHDK; CDR2 reads SYGVNS. The CDR3 is 14 residues long. V lost 10 bases to trimming and J lost 4 bases; unmatched junction nucleotides: 7.

CDR3 sequence (DNA): TGTGCCAGCAGGATCGGGACTCCCGGTTCCTACAATGAGCAGTTCTTC. This translates into CASRIGTPGSYNEQFF. The rearrangement joins TRBV12-3 or TRBV12-4 to TRBJ2-1; a possible D gene is TRBD2 (6 bases). The CDR3 is 16 residues long. Trimming took off 6 bases at V and 1 base at J, with 16 bases between the two ends.

The chain has TRBV5-3 and TRBJ2-6, with 8 bases fitting TRBD1. TRBV5-3 is an open reading frame whose function is uncertain. The trim removed 5 bases at V and 0 bases at J, leaving 10 bases unmatched. This CDR3 is built from 18 residues. This CDR3 reads CARRQPDRASSGANVLTF. DNA for the CDR3: TGTGCCAGAAGACAGCCGGACAGGGCGAGCTCTGGGGCCAACGTCCTGACTTTC.

This clonotype was counted a single time. This sequence joins TRBV6-5 and TRBJ2-3; no firm D call. Trimming pared 6 bases from V and 6 bases from J, leaving 7 bases between. Looked up from germline, CDR1 is MNHEY and CDR2 is SVGAGI. The CDR3 is 11 residues long. CDR3 amino acids: CASSNADTQYF. For the CDR3, the DNA is TGTGCCAGCAGCAACGCCGATACGCAGTATTTT.

This clonotype was counted a few times. This sequence joins TRBV6-2 or TRBV6-3 and TRBJ2-7, with 11 bases identical to TRBD2. The V gene's germline CDR1 is MNHEY and CDR2 SVGEGT. The CDR3 contains 15 residues. After removal of 5 bases from V and 4 bases from J, the junction contained 7 bases not matched to a gene. CDR3 loop: CASSRTSGSSYEQYF. DNA for the CDR3: TGTGCCAGCAGTCGAACTAGCGGGAGCTCTTACGAGCAGTACTTC.

V usage is TRBV29-1 and J usage is TRBJ2-3, with 7 positions matching TRBD2. CDR1 is SQVTM and CDR2 is ANQGSEA in the germline V gene. The V gene end was trimmed by 6 bases and the J gene end by 4 bases; junction bases not matched to a gene: 10. CDR3 length equals 14 residues. Here the CDR3 reads CSVTTSSPADTQYF. In nucleotides, the CDR3 is TGCAGCGTAACGACTAGCTCCCCCGCAGATACGCAGTATTTT.

With regard to this clonotype: The junction differs from germline at one of its ends, possibly a read error. The chain is built from TRBV29-1 and TRBJ2-2, with a weak D call TRBD1 (6 bases). This CDR3 region has 15 residues. The V gene's germline CDR1 is SQVTM and CDR2 ANQGSEA. For the CDR3, the DNA is TGCAGCGCTGAAAACTCGGGACAAAACACCGGGGAGCTGTTTTTT. Translated: CSAENSGQNTGELFF.

The gene calls are TRBV9 and TRBJ1-5; 7 bases map to TRBD1. CDR1 is SGDLS, CDR2 YYNGEE, per germline. J lost 7 bases, V lost 3 bases, and 10 bases had no gene match. This CDR3 has 15 residues. CDR3 nucleotides: TGTGCCAGCAGCGCCACAGGGGTTCGGGGACAGCCCCAGCATTTT. It codes for CASSATGVRGQPQHF. The complete variable domain, with remaining parts taken from reference TRBV9 and TRBJ1-5, reads DSGVTQTPKHLITATGQRVTLRCSPRSGDLSVYWYQQSLDQGLQFLIQYYNGEERAKGNILERFSAQQFPDLHSELNLSSLELGDSALYFCASSATGVRGQPQHFGDGTRLSIL.

The chain combines TRBV7-3 with TRBJ2-5, with D maybe TRBD2 (5 bases). Germline CDR1 and CDR2: SGHTA and FQGTGA. This CDR3 comprises 14 residues. V lost 1 base, J lost 5 bases, and 11 bases lay in between. CDR3 DNA: TGTGCCAGCAGCTTAAAAGGGAGTGTCGAGACCCAGTACTTC. The encoded protein is CASSLKGSVETQYF.

The rearrangement links TRBV12-3 or TRBV12-4 to TRBJ1-2; 10 bases match TRBD1. This CDR3 comprises 12 residues. With V trimmed by 8 bases and J by 8 bases, 5 bases remained unmatched. For the CDR3, the DNA is TGTGCCAGCGGGACAGGGGTTCGGGGCTACACCTTC. Translated: CASGTGVRGYTF.